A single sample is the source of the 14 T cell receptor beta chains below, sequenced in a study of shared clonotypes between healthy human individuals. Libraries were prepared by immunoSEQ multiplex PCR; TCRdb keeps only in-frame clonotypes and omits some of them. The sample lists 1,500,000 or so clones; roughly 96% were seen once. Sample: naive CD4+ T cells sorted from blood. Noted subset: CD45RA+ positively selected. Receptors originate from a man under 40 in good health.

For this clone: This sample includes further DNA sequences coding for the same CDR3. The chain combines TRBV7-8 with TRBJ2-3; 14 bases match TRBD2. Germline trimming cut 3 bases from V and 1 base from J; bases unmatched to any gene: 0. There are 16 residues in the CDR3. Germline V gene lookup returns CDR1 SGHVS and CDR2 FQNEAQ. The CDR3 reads CASSLGLAGGTDTQYF. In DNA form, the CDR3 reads TGTGCCAGCAGCTTGGGACTAGCGGGAGGCACAGATACGCAGTATTTT.

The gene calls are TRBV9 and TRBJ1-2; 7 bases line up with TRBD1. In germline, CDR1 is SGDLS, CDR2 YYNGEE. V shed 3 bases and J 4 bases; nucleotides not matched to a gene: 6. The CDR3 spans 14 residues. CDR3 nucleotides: TGTGCCAGCAGCGCTGAGGACAGGTTCTATGGCTACACCTTC. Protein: CASSAEDRFYGYTF.

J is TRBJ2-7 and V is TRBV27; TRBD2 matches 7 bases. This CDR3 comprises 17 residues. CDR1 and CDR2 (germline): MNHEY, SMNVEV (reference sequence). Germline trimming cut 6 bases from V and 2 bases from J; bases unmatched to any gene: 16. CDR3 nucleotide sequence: TGTGCCAGCAGACCAATGACTAGCCCGCAGAGGCCCTACGAGCAGTACTTC. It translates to CASRPMTSPQRPYEQYF.

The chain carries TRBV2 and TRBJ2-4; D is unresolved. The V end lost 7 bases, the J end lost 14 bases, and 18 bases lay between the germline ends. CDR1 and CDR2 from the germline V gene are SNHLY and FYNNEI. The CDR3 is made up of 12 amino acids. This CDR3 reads CASTKDGSSEYF. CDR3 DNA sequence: TGTGCCAGCACCAAGGACGGATCTTCGGAGTACTTC.

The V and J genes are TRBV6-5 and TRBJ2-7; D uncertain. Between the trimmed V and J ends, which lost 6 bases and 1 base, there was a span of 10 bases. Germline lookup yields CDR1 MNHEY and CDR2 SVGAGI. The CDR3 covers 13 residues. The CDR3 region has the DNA TGTGCCAGCAGAGTGGACGTATCCTACGAGCAGTACTTC. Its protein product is CASRVDVSYEQYF.

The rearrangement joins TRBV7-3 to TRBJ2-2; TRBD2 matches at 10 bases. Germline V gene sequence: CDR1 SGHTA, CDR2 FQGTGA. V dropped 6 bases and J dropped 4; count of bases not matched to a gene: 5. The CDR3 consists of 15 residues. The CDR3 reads CASSRTSGATGELFF. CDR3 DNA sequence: TGTGCCAGCAGTCGGACTAGCGGAGCCACCGGGGAGCTGTTTTTT.

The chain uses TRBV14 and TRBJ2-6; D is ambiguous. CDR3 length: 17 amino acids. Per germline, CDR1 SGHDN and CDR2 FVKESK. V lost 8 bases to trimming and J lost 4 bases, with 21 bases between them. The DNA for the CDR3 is TGTGCCAGCGCCGTCAGAAGCGATCCATTGGGGGCCAACGTCCTGACTTTC. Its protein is CASAVRSDPLGANVLTF.

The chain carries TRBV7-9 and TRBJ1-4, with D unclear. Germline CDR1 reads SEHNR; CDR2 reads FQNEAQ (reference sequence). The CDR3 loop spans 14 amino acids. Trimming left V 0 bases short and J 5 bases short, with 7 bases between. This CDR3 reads CASSLAPGNEKLFF. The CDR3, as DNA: TGTGCCAGCAGCTTAGCGCCCGGCAATGAAAAACTGTTTTTT.

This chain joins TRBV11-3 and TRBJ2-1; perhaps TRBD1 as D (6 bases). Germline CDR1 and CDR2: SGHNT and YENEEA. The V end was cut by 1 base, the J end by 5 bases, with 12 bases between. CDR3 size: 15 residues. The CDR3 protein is CASSLVGDTHNEQFF. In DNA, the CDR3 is TGTGCCAGCAGCTTAGTAGGGGACACCCACAATGAGCAGTTCTTC.

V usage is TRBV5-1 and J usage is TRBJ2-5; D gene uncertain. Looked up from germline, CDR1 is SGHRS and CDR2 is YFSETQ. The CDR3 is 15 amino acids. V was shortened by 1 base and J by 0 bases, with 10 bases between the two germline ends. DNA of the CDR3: TGCGCCAGCAGCTTGAGCTCGGCGTACCAAGAGACCCAGTACTTC. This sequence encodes CASSLSSAYQETQYF. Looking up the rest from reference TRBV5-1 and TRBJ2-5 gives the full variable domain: KAGVTQTPRYLIKTRGQQVTLSCSPISGHRSVSWYQQTPGQGLQFLFEYFSETQRNKGNFPGRFSGRQFSNSRSEMNVSTLELGDSALYLCASSLSSAYQETQYFGPGTRLLVL.

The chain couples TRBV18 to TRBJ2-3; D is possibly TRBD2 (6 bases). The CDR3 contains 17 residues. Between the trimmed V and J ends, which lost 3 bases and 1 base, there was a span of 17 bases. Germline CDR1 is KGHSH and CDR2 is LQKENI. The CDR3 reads CASSPRAGTGGTDTQYF. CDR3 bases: TGTGCCAGCTCACCTCGGGCCGGGACTGGGGGCACAGATACGCAGTATTTT.

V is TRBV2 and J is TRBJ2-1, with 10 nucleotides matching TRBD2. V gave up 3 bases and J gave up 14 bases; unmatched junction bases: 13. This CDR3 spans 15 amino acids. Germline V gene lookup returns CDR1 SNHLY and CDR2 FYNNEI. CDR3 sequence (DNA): TGTGCCAGCAGTGAGGGGTCTAGCGGGGGCCTAACCAAGTTCTTC. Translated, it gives CASSEGSSGGLTKFF.

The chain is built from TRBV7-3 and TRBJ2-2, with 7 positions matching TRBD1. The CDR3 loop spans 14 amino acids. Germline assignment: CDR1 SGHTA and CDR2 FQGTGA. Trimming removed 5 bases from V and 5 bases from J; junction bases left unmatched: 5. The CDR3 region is CASSPGQRTGELFF. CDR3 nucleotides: TGTGCCAGCAGCCCGGGACAGAGAACCGGGGAGCTGTTTTTT. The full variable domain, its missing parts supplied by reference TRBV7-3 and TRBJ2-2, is GAGVSQTPSNKVTEKGKYVELRCDPISGHTALYWYRQSLGQGPEFLIYFQGTGAADDSGLPNDRFFAVRPEGSVSTLKIQRTERGDSAVYLCASSPGQRTGELFFGEGSRLTVL.

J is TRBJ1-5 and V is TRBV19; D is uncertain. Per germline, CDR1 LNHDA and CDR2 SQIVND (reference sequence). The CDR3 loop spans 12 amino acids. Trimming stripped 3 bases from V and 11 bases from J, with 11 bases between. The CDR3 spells CASSIPQRAQHF. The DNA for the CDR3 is TGTGCCAGTAGTATCCCACAACGGGCCCAGCATTTT.